The rows below give T cell receptor beta chains drawn from one sample of a study of T cell repertoires in cytomegalovirus infection. TCRdb re-called the reads through MiXCR, storing one row per CDR3 protein. Seen here are about 240,000 distinct CDR3 sequences, about 12% observed once, and the top ten hold 1.5% to 2%. What was sequenced was PBMCs. The receptors were sampled from a human donor in good health (CMV status not recorded). Some clones in this sample may be carry-over from other donors' samples. The CDR3 runs from the conserved cysteine through the conserved F or W. Clone size, where shown, is once, few, many, or a class for clones that have expanded.

size,V,J,CDR3
many,TRBV6-2/TRBV6-3,TRBJ2-1,CASSRGWDEQFF
many,TRBV12-3/TRBV12-4,TRBJ2-3,CASSFRSSGSPDTQYF
few,TRBV6-1,TRBJ1-2,CASSDGTGVGYGYTF
many,TRBV7-2,TRBJ2-7,CASQRSRGVNEQYF
few,TRBV20-1,TRBJ1-6,CSALPPHRDRYNSPLHF
few,TRBV2,TRBJ2-2,CASSETGEDTGELFF
-,TRBV7-2,TRBJ2-3,CASSQSGASTDTQYF
-,TRBV10-3,TRBJ2-3,CAIGTSGRSDTQYF
many,TRBV15,TRBJ2-3,CATSRDFSRGVTQYF
-,TRBV12-3/TRBV12-4,TRBJ2-7,CASSLTLDRGLRGEQYF
few,TRBV3-1,TRBJ2-7,CASSREGATYEQYF
few,TRBV15,TRBJ2-7,CATSRDISAQAYEQYF
many,TRBV7-2,TRBJ1-1,CASSSGSEAFF
many,TRBV12-3/TRBV12-4,TRBJ2-1,CASSSQAGGLDEQFF
many,TRBV7-2,TRBJ2-3,CASSLAGASGGPSTDTQYF
few,TRBV15,TRBJ1-6,CATSRAGIYNSPLHF
few,TRBV29-1,TRBJ1-5,CSVPGQGSNQPQHF
many,TRBV19,TRBJ2-2,CASSIESGVVGELFF
many,TRBV7-2,TRBJ1-3,CASSLATDGNTIYF
many,TRBV4-3,TRBJ1-4,CASSQDRAGGNEKLFF
few,TRBV28,TRBJ2-7,CASRDTGVNYEQYF
-,TRBV19,TRBJ2-5,CASSIRDRYQETQYF